This TCR beta chain emerged from a study of blood T cells in healthy people across ages. A second about 7 to 11 cycle PCR used barcoded and J-beta primers. The authors tagged each cDNA molecule using a template-switch adaptor with 12 random nucleotides. TCRdb reprocessed the 5' RACE reads with MiXCR, giving one entry per CDR3 protein. The sample gives about 1 million distinct CDR3 sequences, less than 50% of which show up once; 18% is in the top ten. Comment on this clonotype: The target antigen is unknown.

Isolation recovered at least 6.5 million PBMCs from every sample. Study-wide points: The lack of PBMC sorting stopped any conclusive naive versus antigen-experienced comparison. Older age coincided with a roughly linear decline in TCR beta diversity per million T cells.

Germline lookup yields CDR1 MNHEY and CDR2 SVGAGI. The V end lost 5 bases, the J end lost 6 bases, and 17 bases lay between the germline ends. This CDR3 comprises 14 residues. The J gene is TRBJ2-7, the V gene TRBV6-5, with D uncertain. This TCR was recovered from a woman in her sixties or seventies in good health. The specimen sequenced was blood. The CDR3, as DNA: TGTGCCAGCAGTACGAATGGTTTACCGGCCGAGCAGTACTTC. Its translation: CASSTNGLPAEQYF.